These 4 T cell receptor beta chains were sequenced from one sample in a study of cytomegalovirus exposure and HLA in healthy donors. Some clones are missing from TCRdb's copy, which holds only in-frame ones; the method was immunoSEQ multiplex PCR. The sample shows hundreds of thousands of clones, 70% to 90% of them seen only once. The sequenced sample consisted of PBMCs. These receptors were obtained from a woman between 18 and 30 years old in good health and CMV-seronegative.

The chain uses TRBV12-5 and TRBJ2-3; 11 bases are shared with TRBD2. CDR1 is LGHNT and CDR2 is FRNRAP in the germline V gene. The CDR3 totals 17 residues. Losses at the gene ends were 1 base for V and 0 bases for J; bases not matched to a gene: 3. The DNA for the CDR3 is TGTGCTAGTGGTTTGGCCCGACTAGCGGGAAGCACAGATACGCAGTATTTT. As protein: CASGLARLAGSTDTQYF.

Here the CDR3 reads CASSSGTGVNYGYTF. CDR3 bases: TGTGCCAGCAGCTCCGGGACAGGCGTGAACTATGGCTACACCTTC. The chain recombines TRBV7-2 with TRBJ1-2; 8 bases match TRBD1. Trimming removed 4 bases from V and 2 bases from J; junction bases left unmatched: 6. There are 15 residues in the CDR3. CDR1 is SGHTA, CDR2 FQGNSA, per germline.

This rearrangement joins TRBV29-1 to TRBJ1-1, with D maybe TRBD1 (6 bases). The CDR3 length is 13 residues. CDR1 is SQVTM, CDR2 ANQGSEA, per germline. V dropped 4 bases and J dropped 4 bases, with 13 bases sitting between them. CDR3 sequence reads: CSVAGVKGTEAFF. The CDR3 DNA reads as TGCAGCGTTGCAGGGGTAAAAGGCACTGAAGCTTTCTTT.

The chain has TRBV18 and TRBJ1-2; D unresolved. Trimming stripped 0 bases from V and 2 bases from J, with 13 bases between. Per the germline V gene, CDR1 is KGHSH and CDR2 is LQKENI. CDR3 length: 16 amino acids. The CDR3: CASSPPRRMVNYGYTF. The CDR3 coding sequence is TGTGCCAGCTCACCACCGCGGAGAATGGTAAACTATGGCTACACCTTC.